The following is a T cell receptor (beta chain) sequence with its context. TCRdb keeps only in-frame clones here, not all; method: immunoSEQ multiplex PCR. The sample consists of about 130,000 clones, about 88% of them appearing once. This specimen comes from a study of blood T cell repertoires in COVID-19. The overall study: Researchers got acute and convalescent COVID-19 samples from the United States, Italy and Spain. T cells, B-cell-depleted T cells, or PBMCs supplied cDNA or gDNA.

In assigning cohorts, the study relied on participant-reported clinical history. CDR3 length: 14 amino acids. J lost 5 bases, V lost 4 bases, and 5 bases had no gene match. Germline lookup yields CDR1 LGHDT and CDR2 YNNKEL (reference sequence). Source material: PBMCs or T cells enriched from blood (not recorded which). This sequence originates from a woman in her fifties or sixties who had recovered from COVID-19. The chain links TRBV3-1 (or the pseudogene TRBV3-2) to TRBJ2-7; TRBD1 agrees at 10 bases. CDR3 in DNA: TGTGCCAGCAGCCTAAGACAGGGGGCCCACGAGCAGTACTTC. Translating it yields CASSLRQGAHEQYF.